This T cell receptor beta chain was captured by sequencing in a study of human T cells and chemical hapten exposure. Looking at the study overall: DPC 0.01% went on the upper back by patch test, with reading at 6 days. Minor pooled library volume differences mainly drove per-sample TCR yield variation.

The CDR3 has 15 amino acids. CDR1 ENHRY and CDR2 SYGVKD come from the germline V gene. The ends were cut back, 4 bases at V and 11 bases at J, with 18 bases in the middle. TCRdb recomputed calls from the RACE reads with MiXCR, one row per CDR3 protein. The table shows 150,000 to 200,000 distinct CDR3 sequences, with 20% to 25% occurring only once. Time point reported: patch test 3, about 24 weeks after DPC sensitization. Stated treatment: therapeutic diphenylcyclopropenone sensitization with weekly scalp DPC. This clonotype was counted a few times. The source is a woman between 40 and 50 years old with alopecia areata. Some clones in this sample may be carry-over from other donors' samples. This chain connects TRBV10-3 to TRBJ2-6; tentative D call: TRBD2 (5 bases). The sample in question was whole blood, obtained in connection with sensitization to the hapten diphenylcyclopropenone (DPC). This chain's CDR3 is CAISARTGWADVLTF. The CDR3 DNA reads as TGTGCCATCAGTGCCCGGACGGGATGGGCGGACGTCCTGACTTTC.